What follows are 32 T cell receptor beta chains derived from one specimen sequenced in a study of CD8+CD57+ T cells in acquired aplastic anemia. The TCR beta profiling, which covered VDJ combination and CDR3 sequence, was carried out using genomic DNA as the template. TCRdb called the reads again in MiXCR, with one record for every CDR3 protein. In the table there are a few hundred thousand distinct CDR3 sequences, roughly 55% of which are singletons. Sequenced input: sorted CD4+, CD8+, or CD8+CD57+ T cells (not recorded which) from PBMCs. The origin of the receptors is a human donor in good health.

V gene TRBV10-3 combines with J gene TRBJ1-4; no definite D call. The CDR3 runs to 13 residues. CDR1 ENHRY and CDR2 SYGVKD come from the germline V gene. The V end lost 3 bases, the J end lost 6 bases, and 8 bases lay between the germline ends. This CDR3 is CAISDLPDEKLFF. CDR3 bases: TGTGCCATCAGTGACCTCCCCGATGAAAAACTGTTTTTT.

The rearrangement links TRBV7-2 to TRBJ1-6; the match to TRBD1 covers 7 bases. The CDR3 loop spans 16 amino acids. CDR1 and CDR2 from the germline V gene are SGHTA and FQGNSA. V shed 5 bases and J 7 bases; nucleotides not matched to a gene: 11. CDR3 DNA: TGTGCCAGCAGCCTCGACAGGGCATTGGCCAATTCACCCCTCCACTTT. Its protein product is CASSLDRALANSPLHF.

This sequence joins TRBV25-1 and TRBJ1-1; 9 bases map to TRBD1. V trimming: 6 bases; J trimming: 10 bases; junction bases outside the gene matches: 9. Germline V gene sequence: CDR1 MGHDK, CDR2 SYGVNS. This CDR3 has 13 amino acids. The CDR3 DNA sequence: TGTGCCAGCAGGACCCGGGGACAGGGTGTAGCTTTCTTT. Amino acids: CASRTRGQGVAFF.

This chain connects TRBV20-1 to TRBJ2-5; 7 bases are a match to TRBD2. The CDR3 is 16 amino acids. Losses at the gene ends were 0 bases for V and 4 bases for J; bases not matched to a gene: 11. In germline, CDR1 is DFQATT, CDR2 SNEGSKA (reference sequence). The CDR3 DNA sequence: TGCAGTGCTAGAGATCGGCGAGCGGGAAGGCGAGAGACCCAGTACTTC. Residues: CSARDRRAGRRETQYF.

This clonotype was seen at least ten times. This is likely a read error, given that the CDR3 carries no conserved phenylalanine or tryptophan at its end. No DNA is shown, since the ends of the CDR3 on it are uncertain; the CDR3 is the one TCRdb lists. This chain links TRBV27 with TRBJ2-5; the table's D call, TRBD2, was not checked against the DNA. The CDR3 has 13 residues if both end residues are counted. Germline V gene data show CDR1 as MNHEY and CDR2 as SMNVEV (reference sequence). The CDR3 sequence: CASSLSHATELFL.

Comments on this clonotype: The final CDR3 position lacks the conserved phenylalanine or tryptophan, pointing to a likely read error. The chain recombines TRBV27 with TRBJ2-7; D gene ambiguous. The V gene lost 2 bases and the J gene lost 4 bases, with 6 bases spanning the gap. The CDR3 spans 12 residues. The germline V gene has CDR1 MNHEY and CDR2 SMNVEV (reference sequence). The CDR3 protein is CASSLGGYEQYS. The CDR3 nucleotides read TGTGCCAGCAGTTTAGGCGGTTACGAGCAGTACTCC.

The chain is built from TRBV4-3 and TRBJ2-2; D not certain. V was cut by 0 bases and J by 4 bases, with 15 bases left in between. CDR1 is LGHNA, CDR2 YSLEER, per germline. The CDR3 consists of 17 residues. The CDR3 spells CASSQDGLSTVTGELFF. The CDR3 coding sequence is TGCGCCAGCAGCCAAGATGGGCTTAGCACGGTCACCGGGGAGCTGTTTTTT.

The genes are TRBV7-9 and TRBJ1-1; 7 nucleotides align to TRBD1. This CDR3 spans 14 amino acids. Trimming cost V 5 bases and J 1 base; bases outside gene matches: 4. The germline V gene has CDR1 SEHNR and CDR2 FQNEAQ (reference sequence). The CDR3 is CASSGTDANTEAFF. The CDR3 coding sequence is TGTGCCAGCAGCGGGACAGATGCGAACACTGAAGCTTTCTTT. The full variable domain, its missing parts supplied by reference TRBV7-9 and TRBJ1-1, is DTGVSQNPRHKITKRGQNVTFRCDPISEHNRLYWYRQTLGQGPEFLTYFQNEAQLEKSRLLSDRFSAERPKGSFSTLEIQRTEQGDSAMYLCASSGTDANTEAFFGQGTRLTVV.

This clonotype showed up just a few times. The chain employs TRBV24-1 and TRBJ1-1; 7 positions match TRBD1. The CDR3 has 13 residues. Germline lookup yields CDR1 KGHDR and CDR2 SFDVKD. With 9 bases clipped from V and 2 bases from J, the junction kept 5 bases outside the gene matches. The CDR3 here is CATQTGSNTEAFF. CDR3 nucleotide sequence: TGTGCCACCCAGACAGGGTCCAACACTGAAGCTTTCTTT.

This CDR3 is CASSESLGGIYEQYF. CDR3 nucleotides: TGTGCCAGCAGTGAAAGTCTCGGAGGTATCTACGAGCAGTACTTC. The rearrangement links TRBV2 to TRBJ2-7, with D possibly being TRBD2 (5 bases). CDR3 size: 15 residues. Trimming removed 2 bases at V and 3 bases at J, with 14 bases between. The germline CDR1 and CDR2 sequences are SNHLY and FYNNEI. The full variable domain, rest sourced from reference TRBV2 and TRBJ2-7, is EPEVTQTPSHQVTQMGQEVILRCVPISNHLYFYWYRQILGQKVEFLVSFYNNEISEKSEIFDDQFSVERPDGSNFTLKIRSTKLEDSAMYFCASSESLGGIYEQYFGPGTRLTVT.

This chain joins TRBV19 and TRBJ1-2, with D possibly matching TRBD1 (5 bases). The ends were cut back, 9 bases at V and 4 bases at J, with 18 bases in the middle. This CDR3 comprises 14 residues. Germline-derived CDR1 and CDR2 are LNHDA and SQIVND (reference sequence). The CDR3, as DNA: TGTGCCAGCTCAACAGCGGGGGACCCCTATGGCTACACCTTC. Translating it yields CASSTAGDPYGYTF.

This clonotype was seen only once. The chain couples TRBV9 to TRBJ2-3, with 15 bases fitting TRBD2. This CDR3 has 23 residues. The V gene end was trimmed by 3 bases and the J gene end by 7 bases; junction bases not matched to a gene: 27. Germline-derived CDR1 and CDR2 are SGDLS and YYNGEE. The CDR3 DNA follows: TGTGCCAGCAGCGCTCCCGGGGAGCTGTTTTTCCAAGGACTAGCGGGAGGGCGGAATACGCAGTATTTT. Protein sequence: CASSAPGELFFQGLAGGRNTQYF. Based on the CDR3 plus reference TRBV9 and TRBJ2-3, the full variable domain is DSGVTQTPKHLITATGQRVTLRCSPRSGDLSVYWYQQSLDQGLQFLIQYYNGEERAKGNILERFSAQQFPDLHSELNLSSLELGDSALYFCASSAPGELFFQGLAGGRNTQYFGPGTRLTVL.

This clonotype has just one count. The chain has TRBV2 and TRBJ1-6; 10 nucleotides align to TRBD1. This CDR3 is built from 15 residues. With V trimmed by 6 bases and J by 5 bases, 4 bases remained unmatched. Germline CDR1 reads SNHLY; CDR2 reads FYNNEI. The CDR3 sequence is CASRTGGADNSPLHF. DNA of the CDR3: TGTGCCAGCAGGACAGGGGGCGCGGATAATTCACCCCTCCACTTT.

This clonotype was found a few times. DNA of the CDR3: TGTGCCACCGGGGACCCGGGCACACCCTTTAGCGGGGAGCTGTTTTTT. This encodes CATGDPGTPFSGELFF. V usage is TRBV24-1 and J usage is TRBJ2-2, with D possibly being TRBD1 or TRBD2 (5 bases each). Germline lookup yields CDR1 KGHDR and CDR2 SFDVKD. This CDR3 region has 16 residues. V was cut by 9 bases and J by 7 bases, with 23 bases left in between.

This clonotype was counted ten times or more. The gene calls are TRBV4-2 and TRBJ2-7; TRBD2 aligns across 12 bases. CDR1 is LGHNA, CDR2 YNFKEQ, per germline. V shed 0 bases, J shed 6 bases, and the junction held 6 bases outside the gene matches. The CDR3 totals 16 residues. The CDR3 region is CASSQDWLAGGSEQYF. The DNA for the CDR3 is TGTGCCAGCAGCCAAGACTGGCTAGCGGGAGGGAGCGAGCAGTACTTC.

The sample holds many counts of this clonotype. The V call is TRBV9, the J call TRBJ1-3; possible D gene TRBD1, 5 bases. Germline V gene sequence: CDR1 SGDLS, CDR2 YYNGEE. V was trimmed by 4 bases and J by 2 bases, leaving 16 bases between them. The length of the CDR3 is 16 residues. This CDR3 is CASSSEGWGPGNTIYF. The CDR3 nucleotides read TGTGCCAGCAGCTCAGAGGGTTGGGGACCTGGAAACACCATATATTTT.

This chain links TRBV20-1 with TRBJ1-6; the D is unclear. The CDR3 has 14 residues. The V and J ends lost 1 base and 5 bases respectively, with 9 bases between them. The germline gives CDR1 DFQATT, CDR2 SNEGSKA (reference sequence). DNA of the CDR3: TGCAGTGCTAGAGTTACCGCAGATAATTCACCCCTCCACTTT. Protein sequence: CSARVTADNSPLHF.

The genes are TRBV12-3 or TRBV12-4 and TRBJ1-1, with D possibly being TRBD1 (6 bases). Trimming shortened V by 4 bases and J by 10 bases, and 10 bases separated the two germline ends. This CDR3 has 11 amino acids. CDR3: CASSYRARAFF. The DNA of the CDR3 is TGTGCCAGCAGTTACAGGGCGAGAGCTTTCTTT.

The chain uses TRBV29-1 and TRBJ2-5; 7 nucleotides match TRBD1. Trimming cost V 2 bases and J 4 bases; bases outside gene matches: 1. The CDR3 has 12 amino acids. The V gene's germline CDR1 is SQVTM and CDR2 ANQGSEA. CDR3 sequence (DNA): TGCAGCGTTGAAACAGGGGCAGAGACCCAGTACTTC. Amino acid sequence: CSVETGAETQYF.

The chain is built from TRBV20-1 and TRBJ1-1, with 9 nucleotides matching TRBD1. In germline, CDR1 is DFQATT, CDR2 SNEGSKA (reference sequence). The CDR3 runs 14 residues. J gave up 6 bases and V 1 base, and 6 bases lay outside the gene matches. CDR3 sequence reads: CSARVTGGKAEAFF. CDR3 bases: TGCAGTGCTAGAGTTACAGGGGGCAAGGCTGAAGCTTTCTTT.

This clonotype has a single count. The V gene is TRBV20-1, the J gene TRBJ2-7; 8 bases fit TRBD2. The CDR3 runs 15 residues. Losses at the gene ends were 4 bases for V and 0 bases for J; bases not matched to a gene: 8. CDR1 is DFQATT, CDR2 SNEGSKA, per germline (reference sequence). CDR3 sequence (DNA): TGCAGTGCTAAAAGGCGAAGCGGGAGCTCCTACGAGCAGTACTTC. Protein: CSAKRRSGSSYEQYF.

V and J are TRBV11-2 and TRBJ2-7, with D tentatively TRBD1 (7 bases). The CDR3 length is 16 residues. Germline lookup yields CDR1 SGHAT and CDR2 FQNNGV. The germline V and J ends were trimmed by 1 base and 5 bases, with 18 bases remaining between them. The chain's CDR3 is CASSLGGAGGRDEQYF. CDR3 nucleotides: TGTGCCAGCAGCTTAGGGGGGGCAGGGGGACGGGACGAGCAGTACTTC.

The J gene is TRBJ2-7, the V gene TRBV24-1, with 7 bases matching TRBD1. Germline V gene lookup returns CDR1 KGHDR and CDR2 SFDVKD. The CDR3 extends over 14 amino acids. J was trimmed by 3 bases and V by 4 bases; bases with no gene match: 5. The CDR3 DNA follows: TGTGCCACCAGTGAATCAGGGGGTGACTACGAGCAGTACTTC. Its protein is CATSESGGDYEQYF.

This clonotype was recorded at least ten times. The rearrangement joins TRBV7-2 to TRBJ2-7; 11 bases align to TRBD2. This CDR3 contains 17 residues. V gave up 5 bases and J gave up 0 bases; unmatched junction bases: 9. Germline V CDR1 and CDR2: SGHTA, FQGNSA. CDR3 in amino acids: CASSLLAGGFSSYEQYF. CDR3 nucleotides: TGTGCCAGCAGCCTTCTAGCGGGGGGCTTCAGCTCCTACGAGCAGTACTTC. Using reference TRBV7-2 and TRBJ2-7 for the parts outside the CDR3, the full variable domain is GAGVSQSPSNKVTEKGKDVELRCDPISGHTALYWYRQSLGQGLEFLIYFQGNSAPDKSGLPSDRFSAERTGGSVSTLTIQRTQQEDSAVYLCASSLLAGGFSSYEQYFGPGTRLTVT.

The rearrangement joins TRBV15 to TRBJ2-1; D gene unclear. The V gene's germline CDR1 is LNHNV and CDR2 YYDKDF (reference sequence). Trimming stripped 3 bases from V and 5 bases from J, with 5 bases between. The CDR3 totals 12 residues. The DNA of the CDR3 is TGTGCCACCAGCAGGTTGAACAATGAGCAGTTCTTC. As protein: CATSRLNNEQFF.

The genes are TRBV7-8 and TRBJ2-2; D tentatively reads TRBD1 or TRBD2 (6 bases each). Trimming took off 5 bases at V and 6 bases at J, with 13 bases between the two ends. The CDR3 has 14 amino acids. CDR1 and CDR2 from the germline V gene are SGHVS and FQNEAQ. The CDR3 coding sequence is TGTGCCAGCAGCCCAGAGGGGGGCCCCGGGGAGCTGTTTTTT. This encodes CASSPEGGPGELFF.

V gene TRBV7-2 combines with J gene TRBJ1-1; possibly TRBD1 for D (6 bases). V lost 5 bases to trimming and J lost 0 bases, with 10 bases between them. CDR1 SGHTA and CDR2 FQGNSA come from the germline V gene. The CDR3 contains 14 residues. DNA of the CDR3: TGTGCCAGCAGCCCTGGACAGCTGAACACTGAAGCTTTCTTT. Amino acid sequence: CASSPGQLNTEAFF.

This clonotype was seen at least ten times. The V and J genes are TRBV20-1 and TRBJ2-7; D not resolved. V was trimmed by 5 bases and J by 5 bases, leaving 7 bases between them. Germline-derived CDR1 and CDR2 are DFQATT and SNEGSKA (reference sequence). The CDR3 runs to 10 residues. The CDR3 reads CSALVDEQYF. Here the CDR3 DNA reads TGCAGTGCTCTTGTGGACGAGCAGTACTTC.

V and J are TRBV20-1 and TRBJ2-7, with D perhaps matching TRBD2 (6 bases). Trimming took 3 bases from V and 7 from J, leaving 22 bases between them. The CDR3 has 15 residues. Germline-derived CDR1 and CDR2 are DFQATT and SNEGSKA (reference sequence). The CDR3: CSASSRGTNTGEQYF. The CDR3 DNA reads TGCAGTGCTAGCTCACGGGGGACGAACACCGGGGAGCAGTACTTC.

Only one count was recorded for this clonotype. V is TRBV19 and J is TRBJ2-1, with 9 bases identical to TRBD2. The CDR3 contains 15 residues. Per germline, CDR1 LNHDA and CDR2 SQIVND (reference sequence). CDR3 nucleotides: TGTGCTAGGGAAAGGGGAGCGGGAGGTATCTATGAGCAGTTCTTC. Encoded protein: CARERGAGGIYEQFF.

Comments on this clonotype: Its ends do not fully match the called genes, so a read error is possible. The V and J genes are TRBV10-2 and TRBJ2-5; D unresolved. The CDR3 runs 14 residues. CDR1 is WSHSY and CDR2 is SAAADI in the germline V gene. CDR3 region: CASSDAGFQEIQYF. The CDR3 DNA is TGCGCCAGCAGTGACGCCGGATTCCAAGAGATCCAGTACTTC.

The V gene is TRBV19, the J gene TRBJ2-1; TRBD2 matches 14 bases. CDR1 is LNHDA and CDR2 is SQIVND in the germline V gene (reference sequence). There are 15 residues in the CDR3. Losses at the gene ends were 4 bases for V and 9 bases for J; bases not matched to a gene: 5. The CDR3: CASSTRLAGGTEQFF. CDR3 DNA: TGTGCCAGTAGTACGAGACTAGCGGGGGGGACTGAGCAGTTCTTC.